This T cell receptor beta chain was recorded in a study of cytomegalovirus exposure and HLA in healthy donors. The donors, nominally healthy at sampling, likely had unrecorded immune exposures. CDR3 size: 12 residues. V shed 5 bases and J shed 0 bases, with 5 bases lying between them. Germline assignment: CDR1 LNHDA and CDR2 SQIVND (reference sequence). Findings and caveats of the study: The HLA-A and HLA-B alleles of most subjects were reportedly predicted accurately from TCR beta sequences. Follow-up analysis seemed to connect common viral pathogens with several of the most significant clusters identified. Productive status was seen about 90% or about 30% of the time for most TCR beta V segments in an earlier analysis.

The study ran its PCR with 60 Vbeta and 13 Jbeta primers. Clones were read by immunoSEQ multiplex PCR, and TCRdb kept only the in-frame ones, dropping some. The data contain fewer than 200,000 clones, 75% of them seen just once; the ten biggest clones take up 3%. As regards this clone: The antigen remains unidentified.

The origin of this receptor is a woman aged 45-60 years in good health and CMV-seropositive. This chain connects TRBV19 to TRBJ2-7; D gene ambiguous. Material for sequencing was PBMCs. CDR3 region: CASSSGSYEQYF. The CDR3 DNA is TGTGCCAGTAGTTCGGGCTCCTACGAGCAGTACTTC.